Shown below are 4 T cell receptor beta chains from a single sample sequenced in a study of CD8+CD57+ T cells in acquired aplastic anemia. All patients picked for sequencing had shown, by flow cytometry, an expansion of CD8+CD57+ cells. The template used for profiling TCR beta VDJ and CDR3 was genomic DNA. TCRdb recomputed calls from the reads with MiXCR, one row per CDR3 protein. The data contain hundreds of thousands of distinct CDR3 sequences, around 32% of them singletons. The sequenced sample was sorted CD4+, CD8+, or CD8+CD57+ T cells (not recorded which) from PBMCs. The source of these receptors is a human donor with aplastic anemia.

The chain combines TRBV25-1 with TRBJ1-5; 7 bases line up with TRBD1. CDR1 MGHDK and CDR2 SYGVNS come from the germline V gene. The trim removed 8 bases at V and 1 base at J, leaving 5 bases unmatched. The CDR3 sequence is 14 residues long. CDR3 amino acids: CASARTGSNQPQHF. CDR3 nucleotides: TGTGCCAGCGCCAGGACAGGAAGCAATCAGCCCCAGCATTTT.

The chain recombines TRBV10-3 with TRBJ2-5, with TRBD1 matching 7 bases. CDR3 length: 13 amino acids. Trimming removed 8 bases from V and 4 bases from J; junction bases left unmatched: 7. Germline loops: CDR1 ENHRY, CDR2 SYGVKD. The CDR3 reads CAIGLAGGETQYF. CDR3 nucleotide sequence: TGTGCCATCGGTTTAGCAGGGGGAGAGACCCAGTACTTC.

The table lists this clonotype with a few counts. The chain recombines TRBV5-4 with TRBJ1-1, with 9 positions matching TRBD1. In germline, CDR1 is SGHNT, CDR2 YYREEE (reference sequence). With 5 bases clipped from V and 2 bases from J, the junction kept 7 bases outside the gene matches. The CDR3 has 15 amino acids. For the CDR3, the DNA is TGTGCCAGCAGTCCACGGGACAGGGATAACACTGAAGCTTTCTTT. Its protein is CASSPRDRDNTEAFF. Looking up the rest from reference TRBV5-4 and TRBJ1-1 gives the full variable domain: ETGVTQSPTHLIKTRGQQVTLRCSSQSGHNTVSWYQQALGQGPQFIFQYYREEENGRGNFPPRFSGLQFPNYSSELNVNALELDDSALYLCASSPRDRDNTEAFFGQGTRLTVV.

This clonotype was recorded many times. This sequence joins TRBV5-1 and TRBJ2-7; D perhaps matches TRBD1 (6 bases). V gave up 4 bases and J gave up 2 bases, with 16 bases separating them. There are 15 residues in the CDR3. CDR1 and CDR2 (germline): SGHRS, YFSETQ. This CDR3 reads CASSTRTDVTYEQYF. For the CDR3, the DNA is TGCGCCAGCAGCACGAGGACAGACGTTACCTACGAGCAGTACTTC.